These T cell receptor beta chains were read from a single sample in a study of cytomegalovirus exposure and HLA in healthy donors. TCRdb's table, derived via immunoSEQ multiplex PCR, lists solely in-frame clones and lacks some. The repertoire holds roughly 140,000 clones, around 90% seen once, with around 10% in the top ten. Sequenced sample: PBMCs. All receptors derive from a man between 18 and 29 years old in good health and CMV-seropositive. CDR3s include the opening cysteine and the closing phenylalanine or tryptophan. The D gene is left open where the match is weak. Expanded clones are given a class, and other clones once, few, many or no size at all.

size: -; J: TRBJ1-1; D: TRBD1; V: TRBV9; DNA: TGTGCCAGCAGCGTAGCGGGGGACAGGGGAGAGTTGCCTTTCTTT; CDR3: CASSVAGDRGELPFF
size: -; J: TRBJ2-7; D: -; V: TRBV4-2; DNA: TGTGCCAGCAGCCAAGATATGTTCCTCTCCTTAACTGCCTACGAGCAGTACTTC; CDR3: CASSQDMFLSLTAYEQYF
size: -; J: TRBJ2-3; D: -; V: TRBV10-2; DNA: TGCGCCAGCAGTGAAAGCGACACAGATACGCAGTATTTT; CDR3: CASSESDTDTQYF
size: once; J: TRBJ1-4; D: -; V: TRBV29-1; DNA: TGCAGCGTCAATCTTCCAGGTGAAAAACTGTTTTTT; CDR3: CSVNLPGEKLFF
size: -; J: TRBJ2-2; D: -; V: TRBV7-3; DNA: TGTGCCAGCAGCAAGAAGGTAGCGCCGGCCACCGGGGAGCTGTTTTTT; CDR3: CASSKKVAPATGELFF
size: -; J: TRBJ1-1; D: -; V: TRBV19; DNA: TGTGCCAGTACTAGCAGGAACACTGAAGCTTTCTTT; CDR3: CASTSRNTEAFF
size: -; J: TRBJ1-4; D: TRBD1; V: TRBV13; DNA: TGTGCCAGCAGTCGTCCCGGGACAGAGAATGAAAAACTGTTTTTT; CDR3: CASSRPGTENEKLFF
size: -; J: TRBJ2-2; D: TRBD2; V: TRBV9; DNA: TGTGCCAGCAGCGTAGCCGGGAGGGCCACCGGGGAGCTGTTTTTT; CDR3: CASSVAGRATGELFF
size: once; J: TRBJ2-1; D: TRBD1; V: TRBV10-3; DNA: TGTGCCATCAGTGATCGGACAGGGTCAGGGCAGTTCTTC; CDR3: CAISDRTGSGQFF
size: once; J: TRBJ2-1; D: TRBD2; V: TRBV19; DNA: TGTGCCAGTAGTATCTCCCCTGGACTAGCGGGAGTGTACAATGAGCAGTTCTTC; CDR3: CASSISPGLAGVYNEQFF
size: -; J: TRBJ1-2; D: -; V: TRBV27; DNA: TGTGCCAGCACCCCGCAATGGGGGGGTGGCTACACCTTC; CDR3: CASTPQWGGGYTF